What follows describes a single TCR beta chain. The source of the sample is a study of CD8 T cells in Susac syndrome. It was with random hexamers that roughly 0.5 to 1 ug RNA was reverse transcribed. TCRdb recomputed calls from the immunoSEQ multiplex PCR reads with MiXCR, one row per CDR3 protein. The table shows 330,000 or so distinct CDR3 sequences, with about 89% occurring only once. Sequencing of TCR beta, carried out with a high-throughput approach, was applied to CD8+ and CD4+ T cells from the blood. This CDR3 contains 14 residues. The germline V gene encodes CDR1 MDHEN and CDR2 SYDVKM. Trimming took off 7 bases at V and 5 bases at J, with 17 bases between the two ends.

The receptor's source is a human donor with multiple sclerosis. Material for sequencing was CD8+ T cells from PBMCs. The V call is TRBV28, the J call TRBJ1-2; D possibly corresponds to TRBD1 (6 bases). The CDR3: CASIPGASGYGYTF. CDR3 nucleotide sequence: TGTGCCAGCATACCAGGGGCGAGTGGGTATGGCTACACCTTC.